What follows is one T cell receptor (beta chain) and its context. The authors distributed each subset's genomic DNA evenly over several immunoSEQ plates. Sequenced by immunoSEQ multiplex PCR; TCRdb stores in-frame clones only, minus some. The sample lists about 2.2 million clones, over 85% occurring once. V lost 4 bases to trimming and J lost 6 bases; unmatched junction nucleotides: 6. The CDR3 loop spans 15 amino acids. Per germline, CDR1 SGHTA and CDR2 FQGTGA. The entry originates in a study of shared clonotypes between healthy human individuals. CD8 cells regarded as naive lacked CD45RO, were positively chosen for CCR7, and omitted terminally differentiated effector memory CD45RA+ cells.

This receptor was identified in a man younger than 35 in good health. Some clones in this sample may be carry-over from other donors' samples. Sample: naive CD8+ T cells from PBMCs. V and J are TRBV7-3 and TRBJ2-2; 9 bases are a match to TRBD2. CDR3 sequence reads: CASSSGTSSAGELFF. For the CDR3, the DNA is TGTGCCAGCAGCTCTGGGACTAGCTCCGCCGGGGAGCTGTTTTTT.